Listed below are T cell receptor beta chains from one sample, sequenced in a study of blood T cell repertoires in COVID-19. Clones were sequenced by immunoSEQ multiplex PCR, and TCRdb holds only the in-frame ones, with some missing. The table has 150,000 to 200,000 clones, 70% to 80% seen once. Sequencing input: peripheral blood. The source is a woman in her 40s with COVID-19, enrolled during active disease. Each CDR3 is given with its conserved first and last residue. Each record gives: V gene, CDR3 length, J gene, CDR3 protein.

V: TRBV30
length: 10
J: TRBJ2-1
CDR3: CAWGIDEQFF

V: TRBV19
length: 16
J: TRBJ1-4
CDR3: CASSIRVWATNEKLFF

V: TRBV7-9
length: 14
J: TRBJ2-7
CDR3: CASSTSGMGYEQYF

V: TRBV6-5
length: 13
J: TRBJ2-3
CDR3: CANKREGTDTQYF

V: TRBV7-9
length: 13
J: TRBJ2-6
CDR3: CATQASGANVLTF

V: TRBV7-9
length: 14
J: TRBJ1-1
CDR3: CASSLEGGGTEAFF

V: TRBV7-2
length: 16
J: TRBJ2-6
CDR3: CASSSTTVPGANVLTF

V: TRBV2
length: 13
J: TRBJ2-1
CDR3: CASDTGPYNEQFF

V: TRBV19
length: 16
J: TRBJ1-1
CDR3: CASSNLQGLRGTEAFF

V: TRBV3-1/TRBV3-2
length: 15
J: TRBJ1-5
CDR3: CASRRRDRSNQPQHF

V: TRBV27
length: 17
J: TRBJ2-3
CDR3: CASSLLGTSGRIYTQYF

V: TRBV5-1
length: 15
J: TRBJ2-1
CDR3: CASSLVTSGDGEQFF

V: TRBV7-2
length: 14
J: TRBJ2-5
CDR3: CASSLGTGRETQYF

V: TRBV7-9
length: 14
J: TRBJ1-2
CDR3: CASSYKGQGEGYTF

V: TRBV10-2
length: 17
J: TRBJ2-3
CDR3: CASRGGSGVASTDTQYF

V: TRBV2
length: 19
J: TRBJ2-6
CDR3: CASSGGTGNTLSGANVLTF

V: TRBV18
length: 12
J: TRBJ2-7
CDR3: CASSLYQDEQYF

V: TRBV6-6
length: 14
J: TRBJ1-2
CDR3: CASSSDRGAGGYTF